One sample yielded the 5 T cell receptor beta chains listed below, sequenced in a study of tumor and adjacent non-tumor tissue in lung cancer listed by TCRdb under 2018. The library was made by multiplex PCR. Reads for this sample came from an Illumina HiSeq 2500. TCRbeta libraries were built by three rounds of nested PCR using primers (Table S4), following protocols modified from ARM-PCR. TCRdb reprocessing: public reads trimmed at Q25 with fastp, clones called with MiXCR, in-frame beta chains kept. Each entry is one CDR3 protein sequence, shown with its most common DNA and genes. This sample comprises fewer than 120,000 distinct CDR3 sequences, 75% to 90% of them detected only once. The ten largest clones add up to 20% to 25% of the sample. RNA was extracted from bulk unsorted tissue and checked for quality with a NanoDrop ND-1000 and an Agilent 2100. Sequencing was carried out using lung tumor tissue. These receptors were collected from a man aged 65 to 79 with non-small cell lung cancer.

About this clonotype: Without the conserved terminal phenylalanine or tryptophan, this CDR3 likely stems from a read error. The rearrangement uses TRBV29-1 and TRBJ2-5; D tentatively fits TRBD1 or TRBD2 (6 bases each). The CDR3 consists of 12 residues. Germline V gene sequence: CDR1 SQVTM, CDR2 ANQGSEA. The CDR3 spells CSGERRGETQYY. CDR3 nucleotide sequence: TGCAGCGGGGAACGAAGGGGGGAGACTCAGTACTAC.

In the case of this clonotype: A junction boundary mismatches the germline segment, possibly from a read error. CDR3 residues: CSVPGTGNCGYTF. The CDR3 DNA reads as TGCAGCGTACCCGGGACTGGGAACTGTGGCTACACCTTC. J is TRBJ1-2 and V is TRBV29-1; possible D gene TRBD1, 5 bases. CDR1 and CDR2 from the germline V gene are SQVTM and ANQGSEA. The CDR3 has 13 amino acids.

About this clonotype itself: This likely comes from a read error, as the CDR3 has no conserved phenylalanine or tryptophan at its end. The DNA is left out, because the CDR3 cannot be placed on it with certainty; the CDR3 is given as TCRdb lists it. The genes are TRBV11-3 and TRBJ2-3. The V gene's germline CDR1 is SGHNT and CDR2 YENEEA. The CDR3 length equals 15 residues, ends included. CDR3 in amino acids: CASSLEVVGVNTHYL.

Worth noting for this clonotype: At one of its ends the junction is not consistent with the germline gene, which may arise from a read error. The DNA for the CDR3 is TGTGCTAGCAGTTTTCAGGTCACACAGAAAGCTTTCTTT. This sequence encodes CASSFQVTQKAFF. The chain has TRBV12-3 or TRBV12-4 and TRBJ1-1, with unresolved D. CDR3 length equals 13 residues.

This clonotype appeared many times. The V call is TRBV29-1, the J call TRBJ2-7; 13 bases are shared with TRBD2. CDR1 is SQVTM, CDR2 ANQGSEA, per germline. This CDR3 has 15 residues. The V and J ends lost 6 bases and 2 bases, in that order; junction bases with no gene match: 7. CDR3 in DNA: TGCAGCGTGTTTGGGACTAGCGGGACTACCTACGAGCAGTACTTC. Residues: CSVFGTSGTTYEQYF.